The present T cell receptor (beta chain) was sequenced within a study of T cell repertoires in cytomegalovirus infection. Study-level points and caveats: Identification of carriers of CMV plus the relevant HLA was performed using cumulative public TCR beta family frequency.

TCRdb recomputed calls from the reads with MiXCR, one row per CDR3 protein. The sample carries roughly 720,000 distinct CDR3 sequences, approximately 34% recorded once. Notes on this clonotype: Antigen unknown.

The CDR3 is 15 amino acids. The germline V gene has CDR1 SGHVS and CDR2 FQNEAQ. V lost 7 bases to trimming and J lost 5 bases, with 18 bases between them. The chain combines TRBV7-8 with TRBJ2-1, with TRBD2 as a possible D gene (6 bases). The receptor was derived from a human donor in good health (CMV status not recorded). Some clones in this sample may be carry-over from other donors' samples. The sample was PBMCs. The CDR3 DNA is TGTGCCAGCACATCCACGCTAGCGAAGAACAATGAGCAGTTCTTC. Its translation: CASTSTLAKNNEQFF.